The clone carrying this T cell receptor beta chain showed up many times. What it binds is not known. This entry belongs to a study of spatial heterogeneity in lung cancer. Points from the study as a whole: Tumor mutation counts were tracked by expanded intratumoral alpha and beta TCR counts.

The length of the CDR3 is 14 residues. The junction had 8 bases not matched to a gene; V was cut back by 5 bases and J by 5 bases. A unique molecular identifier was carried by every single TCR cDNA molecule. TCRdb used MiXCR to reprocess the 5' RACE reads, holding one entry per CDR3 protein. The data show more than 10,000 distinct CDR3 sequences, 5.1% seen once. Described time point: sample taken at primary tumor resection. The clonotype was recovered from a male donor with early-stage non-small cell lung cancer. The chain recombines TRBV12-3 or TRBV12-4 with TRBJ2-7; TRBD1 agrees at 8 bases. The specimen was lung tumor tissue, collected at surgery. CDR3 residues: CASSTRTGSDEQYF. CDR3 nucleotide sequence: TGTGCCAGCAGTACCCGGACAGGGAGCGACGAGCAGTACTTC.